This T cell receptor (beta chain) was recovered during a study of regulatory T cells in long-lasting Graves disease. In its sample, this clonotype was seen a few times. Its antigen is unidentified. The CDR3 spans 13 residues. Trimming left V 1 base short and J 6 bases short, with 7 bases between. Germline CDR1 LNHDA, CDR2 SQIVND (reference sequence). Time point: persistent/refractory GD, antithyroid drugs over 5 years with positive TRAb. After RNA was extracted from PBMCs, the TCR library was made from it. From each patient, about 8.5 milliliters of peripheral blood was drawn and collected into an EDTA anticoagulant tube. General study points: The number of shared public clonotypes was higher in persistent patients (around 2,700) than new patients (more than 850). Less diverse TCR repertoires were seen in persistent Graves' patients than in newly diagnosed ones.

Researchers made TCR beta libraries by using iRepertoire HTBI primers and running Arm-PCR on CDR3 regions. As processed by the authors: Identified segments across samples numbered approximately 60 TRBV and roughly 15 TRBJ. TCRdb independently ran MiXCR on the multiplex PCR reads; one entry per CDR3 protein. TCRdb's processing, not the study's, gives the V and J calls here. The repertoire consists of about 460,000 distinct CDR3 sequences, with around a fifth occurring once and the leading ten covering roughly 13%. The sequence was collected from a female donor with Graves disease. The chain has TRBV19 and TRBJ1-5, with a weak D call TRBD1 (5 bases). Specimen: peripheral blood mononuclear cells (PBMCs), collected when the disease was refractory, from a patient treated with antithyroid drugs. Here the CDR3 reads CASSIGTSQPQHF. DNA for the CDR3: TGTGCCAGTAGTATAGGGACATCTCAGCCCCAGCATTTT.